This T cell receptor beta chain appears in the sequencing data of a study of control samples from healthy donors and cancer patients (dated by TCRdb to the early 2020s). Library generation was performed with the immunoSEQ multiplex PCR assay. Entries here come from immuneACCESS through TCRdb and include only in-frame sequences with V and J called. Some clones fail to appear in such tables; in the studies checked, an unresolved V gene covers under half of the shortfall, and the cause of the remainder is unknown. The sample table records around 130,000 clones; around 93% of these occur just once. Around 8.9% of the sample rests with the top ten. Including the terminal cysteine and phenylalanine, the CDR3 comprises 15 residues. CDR3 DNA only is kept here, 45 bases in frame from base 1. Looking up the germline V gene yields CDR1 SGDLS and CDR2 YYNGEE. At the junction V is shortened by 6 bases and J by 0 bases, with 13 bases in between.

With regard to this clone: The antigen it binds to is not known. Base qualities are not at hand, and no much larger clone is one base apart.

This receptor was identified in a man aged 18 to 30 in good health. Sequenced input: blood. The chain was built from TRBV9 and TRBJ1-3; the D segment could be TRBD1, given 6 matching bases. CDR3 sequence: CASKSGASSGNTIYF. The sequence in DNA is TGTGCCAGCAAGTCGGGGGCTTCCTCTGGAAACACCATATATTTT.